This paragraph reports one T cell receptor (beta chain). This sample was included in a study of blood T cell repertoires in COVID-19. Using immunoSEQ multiplex PCR, the repertoire was profiled, and TCRdb retains in-frame clones only, with some absent. Of approximately 250,000 clones detected, roughly 88% appear once; the ten largest clones hold 1%. Germline V gene lookup returns CDR1 MGHRA and CDR2 YSYEKL. The ends lost 0 bases at V and 4 bases at J; junction bases unmatched: 5. The CDR3 has 15 residues. This receptor was obtained from a woman aged 25-40 years who had recovered from COVID-19. Sequencing was done on a sample of PBMCs or T cells enriched from blood (not recorded which). The chain carries TRBV4-1 and TRBJ1-2; 7 bases align to TRBD1. Here the CDR3 DNA reads TGCGCCAGCAGCCAAGAGGGACAGTTAACCTATGGCTACACCTTC. Protein: CASSQEGQLTYGYTF.